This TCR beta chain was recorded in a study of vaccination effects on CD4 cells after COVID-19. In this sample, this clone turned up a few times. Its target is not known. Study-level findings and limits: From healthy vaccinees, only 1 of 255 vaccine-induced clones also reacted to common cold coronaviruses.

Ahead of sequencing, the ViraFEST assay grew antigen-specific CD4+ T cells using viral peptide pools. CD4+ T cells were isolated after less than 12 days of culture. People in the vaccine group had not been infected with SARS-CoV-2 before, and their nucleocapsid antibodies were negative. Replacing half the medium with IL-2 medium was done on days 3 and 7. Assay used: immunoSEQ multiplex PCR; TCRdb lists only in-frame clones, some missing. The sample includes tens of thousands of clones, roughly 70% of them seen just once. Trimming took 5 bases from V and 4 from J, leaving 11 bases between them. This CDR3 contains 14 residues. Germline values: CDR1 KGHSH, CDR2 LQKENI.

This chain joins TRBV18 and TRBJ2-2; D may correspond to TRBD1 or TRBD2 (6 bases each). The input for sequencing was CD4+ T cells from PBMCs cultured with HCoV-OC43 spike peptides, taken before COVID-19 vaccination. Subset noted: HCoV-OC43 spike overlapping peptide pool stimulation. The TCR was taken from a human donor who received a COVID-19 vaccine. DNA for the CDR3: TGTGCCAGCTCAATCCCGGGGGCCACCGGGGAGCTGTTTTTT. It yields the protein CASSIPGATGELFF.